Following are 26 T cell receptor beta chains from one sample sequenced in a study of blood T cell repertoires in COVID-19. Measured with immunoSEQ multiplex PCR; TCRdb has only the in-frame clones, and not every one. The sample records about 270,000 clones, roughly 85% being singletons. The sample taken for sequencing was peripheral blood. Receptors originate from a woman aged 18-29 years with acute or convalescent COVID-19.

A few counts support this clone. V is TRBV28 and J is TRBJ1-5; TRBD1 is a possible D gene (6 bases). Trimming took 6 bases from V and 0 from J, leaving 12 bases between them. The CDR3 loop spans 15 amino acids. Germline CDR1 is MDHEN and CDR2 is SYDVKM. CDR3: CASSEGHYSNQPQHF. As DNA, the CDR3 is TGTGCCAGCAGCGAGGGACACTATAGCAATCAGCCCCAGCATTTT.

V usage is TRBV28 and J usage is TRBJ1-2; 8 nucleotides agree with TRBD1. The trim removed 5 bases at V and 4 bases at J, leaving 12 bases unmatched. CDR3 length equals 16 residues. The V gene's germline CDR1 is MDHEN and CDR2 SYDVKM. CDR3 nucleotides: TGTGCCAGCAGTACCCGAAACCCGACAGGGGCCTATGGCTACACCTTC. Residues: CASSTRNPTGAYGYTF.

The sample holds a few counts of this clone. This sequence joins TRBV28 and TRBJ2-7; TRBD2 matches 8 bases. The CDR3 consists of 13 residues. Germline V gives CDR1 MDHEN, CDR2 SYDVKM. Trimming cost V 10 bases and J 4 bases; bases outside gene matches: 9. This chain's CDR3 is CATSRGLVYEQYF. The CDR3 region has the DNA TGTGCCACCTCCAGGGGACTAGTATACGAGCAGTACTTC.

About this clone itself: One end of the junction does not line up with germline, which may come from a read error. J is TRBJ2-5 and V is TRBV7-7; 15 nucleotides align to TRBD2. There are 16 residues in the CDR3. The germline CDR1 and CDR2 sequences are SSHAT and FNYEAQ (reference sequence). The CDR3 coding sequence is TGTGCTAGCAGTCCAGGACTAGCGGGAGGGCGAGAGACCCAGTACTTC. This encodes CASSPGLAGGRETQYF.

This chain links TRBV20-1 with TRBJ2-1; the D is unclear. The germline gives CDR1 DFQATT, CDR2 SNEGSKA (reference sequence). V gave up 3 bases and J gave up 7 bases, with 10 bases separating them. The CDR3 has 12 residues. CDR3 DNA: TGCAGTGCTAGTCCGGAGTGGAATGAGCAGTTCTTC. It specifies CSASPEWNEQFF.

The chain is built from TRBV5-4 and TRBJ2-7, with TRBD2 matching over 8 bases. Germline CDR1 SGHNT, CDR2 YYREEE (reference sequence). The CDR3 sequence is 15 residues long. The V gene end was trimmed by 4 bases and the J gene end by 5 bases; junction bases not matched to a gene: 11. In DNA, the CDR3 is TGTGCCAGCAGCAGAAGCGGGAGCAGGGCGGACGAGCAGTACTTC. Translation: CASSRSGSRADEQYF.

CDR3 protein: CASSLALGVETQYF. CDR3 bases: TGTGCCAGCAGCTTAGCTTTGGGCGTAGAGACCCAGTACTTC. V usage is TRBV7-9 and J usage is TRBJ2-5, with D unclear. The CDR3 consists of 14 residues. Trimming left V 0 bases short and J 4 bases short, with 9 bases between. In germline, CDR1 is SEHNR, CDR2 FQNEAQ (reference sequence).

The rearrangement joins TRBV2 to TRBJ1-1, with a possible D match to TRBD1 (5 bases). The CDR3 has 14 residues. CDR1 SNHLY and CDR2 FYNNEI come from the germline V gene. Trimming took 2 bases from V and 3 from J, leaving 10 bases between them. CDR3 in DNA: TGTGCCAGCAGTGAATTGGGGGGGGACACTGAAGCTTTCTTT. Encoded protein: CASSELGGDTEAFF.

This chain uses TRBV7-2 with TRBJ2-7, with TRBD2 matching 15 bases. V dropped 4 bases and J dropped 6; count of bases not matched to a gene: 10. This CDR3 has 17 amino acids. CDR1 and CDR2 (germline): SGHTA, FQGNSA. The CDR3 protein is CASSSRGGLAGGAEQYF. CDR3 nucleotides: TGTGCCAGCAGCTCCCGAGGGGGACTAGCGGGAGGCGCCGAGCAGTACTTC.

The rearrangement uses TRBV7-9 and TRBJ1-5, with no clear D. The germline V and J ends were trimmed by 6 bases and 0 bases, with 3 bases remaining between them. Per germline, CDR1 SEHNR and CDR2 FQNEAQ (reference sequence). The CDR3 contains 12 residues. In DNA form, the CDR3 reads TGTGCCAGCAGTTATAGCAATCAGCCCCAGCATTTT. Translated, it gives CASSYSNQPQHF.

This chain uses TRBV11-2 with TRBJ1-2; D is ambiguous. This CDR3 has 14 amino acids. Trimming left V 1 base short and J 1 base short, with 7 bases between. Looked up from germline, CDR1 is SGHAT and CDR2 is FQNNGV. The CDR3, as DNA: TGTGCCAGCAGCTTAGTGTCACTTAACTATGGCTACACCTTC. Translated, it gives CASSLVSLNYGYTF.

The chain has TRBV5-1 and TRBJ2-7; D unresolved. CDR3 size: 14 residues. V gave up 4 bases and J gave up 1 base, with 12 bases separating them. CDR1 SGHRS and CDR2 YFSETQ come from the germline V gene. CDR3 protein: CASSPSTLSYEQYF. The CDR3 DNA is TGCGCCAGCAGCCCTAGTACCCTTTCCTACGAGCAGTACTTC.

This clone has more than one count but fewer than ten. The chain is built from TRBV10-1 and TRBJ1-1, with D unresolved. Germline lookup yields CDR1 WNHNN and CDR2 SYGVQD (reference sequence). V was shortened by 2 bases and J by 0 bases, with 4 bases between the two germline ends. CDR3 length equals 13 residues. The CDR3 coding sequence is TGCGCCAGCAGTGAGGGAGTGAACACTGAAGCTTTCTTT. This sequence encodes CASSEGVNTEAFF.

This clone occurred once. The rearrangement links TRBV6-5 to TRBJ2-7; D is perhaps TRBD1 (6 bases). There are 14 residues in the CDR3. CDR1 and CDR2 from the germline V gene are MNHEY and SVGAGI. The V end was cut by 4 bases, the J end by 3 bases, with 13 bases between. The CDR3 DNA reads TGTGCCAGCAGTTTACACAGGGACCACTACGAGCAGTACTTC. Translated, it gives CASSLHRDHYEQYF.

The V gene is TRBV7-2, the J gene TRBJ2-2; TRBD1 might be the D (6 bases). Trimming left V 4 bases short and J 1 base short, with 10 bases between. Germline V gene data show CDR1 as SGHTA and CDR2 as FQGNSA. The CDR3 extends over 15 amino acids. The chain's CDR3 is CASSYGRGNTGELFF. The CDR3 bases are TGTGCCAGCAGCTATGGCAGGGGGAACACCGGGGAGCTGTTTTTT. The full variable domain, in which reference TRBV7-2 and TRBJ2-2 provide the parts outside the CDR3, is GAGVSQSPSNKVTEKGKDVELRCDPISGHTALYWYRQSLGQGLEFLIYFQGNSAPDKSGLPSDRFSAERTGGSVSTLTIQRTQQEDSAVYLCASSYGRGNTGELFFGEGSRLTVL.

The V and J genes are TRBV6-4 and TRBJ2-5; D perhaps matches TRBD1 (5 bases). Trimming cost V 7 bases and J 1 base, with 10 bases left between them. This CDR3 is built from 13 residues. Looked up from germline, CDR1 is MRHNA and CDR2 is SNTAGT. CDR3 bases: TGTGCCAGCACCCCAGGGCGCCAAGAGACCCAGTACTTC. Protein product: CASTPGRQETQYF.

The chain has TRBV6-1 and TRBJ1-4; 8 bases match TRBD1. Germline V CDR1 and CDR2: MNHNS, SASEGT. The CDR3 is 15 amino acids. V lost 2 bases, J lost 5 bases, and 4 bases stayed unmatched. DNA for the CDR3: TGTGCCAGCAGTGAATGGACAGGGAACAATGAAAAACTGTTTTTT. Protein: CASSEWTGNNEKLFF.

The chain combines TRBV29-1 with TRBJ2-2; the match to TRBD1 covers 7 bases. CDR1 and CDR2 from the germline V gene are SQVTM and ANQGSEA. The CDR3 sequence is 13 residues long. Trimming removed 7 bases from V and 6 bases from J; junction bases left unmatched: 8. This CDR3 is CSAPTGYAGELFF. The DNA of the CDR3 is TGCAGCGCTCCGACAGGGTACGCCGGGGAGCTGTTTTTT.

This sequence joins TRBV12-5 and TRBJ2-7; 10 bases match TRBD1. The CDR3 is 14 amino acids. The trim removed 6 bases at V and 2 bases at J, leaving 4 bases unmatched. Germline values: CDR1 LGHNT, CDR2 FRNRAP. CDR3 residues: CASGWGQGTYEQYF. CDR3 nucleotides: TGTGCTAGTGGCTGGGGACAGGGGACCTACGAGCAGTACTTC.

The sample holds one count of this clone. V is TRBV6-5 and J is TRBJ2-1; 11 nucleotides line up with TRBD2. V lost 3 bases, J lost 10 bases, and 5 bases stayed unmatched. The germline V gene has CDR1 MNHEY and CDR2 SVGAGI. The CDR3 is 14 amino acids. CDR3 nucleotide sequence: TGTGCCAGCAGTTATGCTAGCGGGAGGCGGGAGCAGTTCTTC. Translation gives CASSYASGRREQFF.

This clone was counted between two and nine times. The chain uses TRBV29-1 and TRBJ1-2; TRBD1 agrees at 7 bases. V trimming: 4 bases; J trimming: 4 bases; junction bases outside the gene matches: 6. The length of the CDR3 is 13 residues. Germline V gene lookup returns CDR1 SQVTM and CDR2 ANQGSEA. CDR3 DNA sequence: TGCAGCGTTGGGTCGGGACAGAGCTATGGCTACACCTTC. Translating it yields CSVGSGQSYGYTF. The full variable domain, with the rest looked up from reference TRBV29-1 and TRBJ1-2, is SAVISQKPSRDICQRGTSLTIQCQVDSQVTMMFWYRQQPGQSLTLIATANQGSEATYESGFVIDKFPISRPNLTFSTLTVSNMSPEDSSIYLCSVGSGQSYGYTFGSGTRLTVV.

This chain connects TRBV5-7 to TRBJ2-1; 7 nucleotides line up with TRBD2. TRBV5-7 is known as an ORF, though its function is uncertain. CDR3 length: 14 residues. V shed 7 bases and J 3 bases; nucleotides not matched to a gene: 7. CDR3 in DNA: TGTGCCAGCGGCGGGGGAATACACTACAATGAGCAGTTCTTC. Translated: CASGGGIHYNEQFF.

The chain couples TRBV19 to TRBJ1-6, with TRBD1 as a possible D gene (6 bases). Germline CDR1 reads LNHDA; CDR2 reads SQIVND (reference sequence). The CDR3 spans 15 residues. Trimming cost V 5 bases and J 6 bases, with 14 bases left between them. CDR3: CASSPRQDINSPLHF. In nucleotides, the CDR3 is TGTGCCAGTAGTCCTAGACAGGACATTAATTCACCCCTCCACTTT.

This rearrangement joins TRBV5-1 to TRBJ2-5; 12 nucleotides align to TRBD2. Germline lookup yields CDR1 SGHRS and CDR2 YFSETQ. The CDR3 totals 17 residues. V gave up 4 bases and J gave up 5 bases; unmatched junction bases: 12. The CDR3 DNA reads as TGCGCCAGCAGCCCCGGACCTAGCGGGAGGGCCGTCGAGACCCAGTACTTC. Translating gives CASSPGPSGRAVETQYF.

This clone occurred a few times. The chain is built from TRBV7-2 and TRBJ2-7; TRBD2 agrees at 10 bases. Germline CDR1 SGHTA, CDR2 FQGNSA. This CDR3 has 19 residues. V trimming: 3 bases; J trimming: 0 bases; junction bases outside the gene matches: 14. CDR3 loop: CASSLRYAASGSLSYEQYF. Written as DNA, the CDR3 is TGTGCCAGCAGCTTGCGGTACGCGGCTAGCGGGAGTCTCTCCTACGAGCAGTACTTC. The whole variable domain, remainder taken from reference TRBV7-2 and TRBJ2-7, is GAGVSQSPSNKVTEKGKDVELRCDPISGHTALYWYRQSLGQGLEFLIYFQGNSAPDKSGLPSDRFSAERTGGSVSTLTIQRTQQEDSAVYLCASSLRYAASGSLSYEQYFGPGTRLTVT.

The V call is TRBV7-9, the J call TRBJ2-3; D might be TRBD1 (6 bases). CDR1 and CDR2 (germline): SEHNR, FQNEAQ (reference sequence). Trimming left V 1 base short and J 6 bases short, with 26 bases between. The CDR3 covers 19 residues. In DNA, the CDR3 is TGTGCCAGCAGCTTAGTATTTGGTTACAATACAGGGCGCAGGGATACGCAGTATTTT. This encodes CASSLVFGYNTGRRDTQYF.